Reported below is one T cell receptor (beta chain). Its antigen is as yet unknown. The data originate from a study of cytomegalovirus exposure and HLA in healthy donors. CDR3 length equals 13 residues. The germline V gene has CDR1 SGHVS and CDR2 FQNEAQ. V was pared by 2 bases and J by 4 bases, with 1 base of the junction left unmatched. Primers: 60 Vbeta forward and 13 Jbeta reverse. Libraries were prepared by immunoSEQ multiplex PCR; TCRdb keeps only in-frame clonotypes and omits some of them. The data hold more than 95,000 clones, with approximately 80% observed a single time. General study results and limits: Among TCR beta chains of equal frequency, HLA-associated ones were more clonally expanded in a later analysis.

This clonotype was sampled from a man aged 35 to 55 in good health and CMV-seronegative. This sequence joins TRBV7-8 and TRBJ2-7; 8 bases map to TRBD2. Source material: PBMCs. The CDR3 region is CASSLSGSYEQYF. The CDR3 nucleotides are TGTGCCAGCAGCTTAAGCGGGAGTTACGAGCAGTACTTC. The full variable domain, with the rest looked up from reference TRBV7-8 and TRBJ2-7, is GAGVSQSPRYKVAKRGQDVALRCDPISGHVSLFWYQQALGQGPEFLTYFQNEAQLDKSGLPSDRFFAERPEGSVSTLKIQRTQQEDSAVYLCASSLSGSYEQYFGPGTRLTVT.